The TCR beta chain under discussion was sequenced for a study of long-term antiretroviral therapy in people with HIV. The study, taken as a whole, reports: Control repertoires displayed wider CDR3 length ranges than the HIV repertoires.

About this clone: The antigen remains undetermined.

Per germline, CDR1 SGHRS and CDR2 YFSETQ. The CDR3 length is 17 residues. After removal of 5 bases from V and 8 bases from J, the junction contained 16 bases not matched to a gene. Survey-level resolution applied to immunoSEQ assay v3.0. The table came from immunoSEQ multiplex PCR; TCRdb's copy has only in-frame clones and leaves some out. The data show 19,000 or so clones, around 80% seen once. This receptor was taken from a woman aged 40-49 years with HIV. This sequence joins TRBV5-1 and TRBJ1-4; 9 nucleotides line up with TRBD1. The sequencing used unsorted PBMCs, collected at the start of antiretroviral therapy, before treatment. The CDR3 nucleotides are TGCGCCAGCAGAAAGGGTTTGCCGGGACAGGGAAACGAAAAACTGTTTTTT. This codes for CASRKGLPGQGNEKLFF.